This T cell receptor (beta chain) emerged from a study of Graves' ophthalmopathy and Graves' hyperthyroidism. This clonotype was picked up many times. Beta-chain TCR CDR3 regions were amplified from RNA transcripts. HTBI primers were used in a first-round RT-PCR, which preceded a second-round multiplex PCR. TCRdb reprocessed the multiplex PCR reads via MiXCR and lists one record per CDR3 protein. The data show about 200,000 distinct CDR3 sequences, over 25% seen once. Between the trimmed V and J ends, which lost 3 bases and 4 bases, there was a span of 9 bases. The CDR3 has 13 residues. CDR1 is SGHAT, CDR2 FQNNGV, per germline.

This clonotype was sampled from a man aged 45 to 65 with Graves' ophthalmopathy. The sample consisted of peripheral blood. The gene calls are TRBV11-2 and TRBJ1-1; possibly TRBD1 for D (6 bases). The CDR3 nucleotides read TGTGCCAGCAGCTTGCAGGGGTCCACTGAAGCTTTCTTT. Encoded protein: CASSLQGSTEAFF.